Shown below are 30 T cell receptor beta chains from a single sample sequenced in a study of T-cell reconstitution after alpha-beta-depleted transplantation in children (dated by TCRdb to 2016 to 2017). Library preparation was by PCR. TCRdb names Illumina HiSeq 2500 as the instrument used. TCR libraries were prepared with molecular barcoding, using unique molecular identifiers to normalize TCRbeta repertoire quantification. The raw public data were reprocessed by TCRdb itself: fastp quality trimming at Q25, MiXCR clonotype calling, in-frame beta chains only. Rows are unified per CDR3 protein, each entry keeping the most common DNA and genes. The sample table shows 500,000 to 650,000 distinct CDR3 sequences, and over 10% are seen once. Jointly, the top ten make up 2.2% of the sample. The intended sense of this specimen's treatment or condition label: allogeneic hematopoietic cell transplantation with graft depleted of TCRalphabeta T cells and CD19 B cells.

The starting material was PBMCs, mostly from graft donor cells, obtained 360 days after TCRalphabeta/CD19-depleted stem cell transplant. The receptors come from a male patient younger than 18 who had a stem cell transplant for acute myeloid leukemia, so the T cells may come from the graft donor.

The chain has TRBV21-1 and TRBJ2-7. TRBV21-1 represents a pseudogene. There are 14 residues in the CDR3. The CDR3: CASSKAGRKYEQYF. The CDR3 DNA reads TGTGCCAGCAGCAAAGCTGGCAGGAAGTACGAGCAGTACTTC.

This clonotype showed up just a few times. The chain links TRBV12-3 or TRBV12-4 to TRBJ1-5; 7 nucleotides match TRBD1. The CDR3 has 13 residues. The trim removed 6 bases at V and 15 bases at J, leaving 14 bases unmatched. In nucleotides, the CDR3 is TGTGCCAGCAGACCCCAGGGCGACAGGGCCTCGCATTTT. This translates into CASRPQGDRASHF.

The chain is built from TRBV20-1 and TRBJ2-2, with 7 nucleotides matching TRBD2. J was trimmed by 3 bases and V by 3 bases; bases with no gene match: 4. Germline V gene data show CDR1 as DFQATT and CDR2 as SNEGSKA (reference sequence). The CDR3 length is 14 residues. CDR3 region: CSARGGVDTGELFF. The CDR3, as DNA: TGCAGTGCTAGGGGGGGGGTGGACACCGGGGAGCTGTTTTTT.

This clonotype was counted a few times. This chain connects TRBV7-8 to TRBJ1-5, with D possibly TRBD1 on 5 matching bases. V was cut by 10 bases and J by 6 bases, with 28 bases left in between. CDR3 length equals 17 residues. Germline CDR1 SGHVS, CDR2 FQNEAQ. The CDR3 DNA sequence: TGTGCCACCTTCAGAGATCAGGGAGGAGTCCTTCGTCAGCCCCAGCATTTT. It is translated as CATFRDQGGVLRQPQHF.

In this sample, this clonotype turned up a few times. This chain connects TRBV28 to TRBJ2-7; 7 bases are shared with TRBD2. Germline V gene sequence: CDR1 MDHEN, CDR2 SYDVKM. The V gene end was trimmed by 5 bases and the J gene end by 0 bases; junction bases not matched to a gene: 10. The CDR3 has 16 residues. The CDR3 protein is CASSPPTSFFSYEQYF. The CDR3 region has the DNA TGTGCCAGCAGTCCCCCGACTAGCTTCTTCTCCTACGAGCAGTACTTC.

This clonotype has a handful of counts. V is TRBV6-2 or TRBV6-3 and J is TRBJ2-7; 7 bases fit TRBD2. J lost 1 base, V lost 6 bases, and 12 bases had no gene match. Germline-derived CDR1 and CDR2 are MNHEY and SVGEGT. The CDR3 is 16 amino acids. The CDR3, as DNA: TGTGCCAGCAGGAAAACTAGCGACGGAACATCCTACGAGCAGTACTTC. Encoded protein: CASRKTSDGTSYEQYF.

This clonotype was found many times. The chain has TRBV28 and TRBJ2-7, with 9 bases identical to TRBD2. The germline V gene encodes CDR1 MDHEN and CDR2 SYDVKM. This CDR3 region has 14 residues. V dropped 6 bases and J dropped 3; count of bases not matched to a gene: 6. CDR3 residues: CASRLTSGDYEQYF. For the CDR3, the DNA is TGTGCCAGCAGGTTGACTAGCGGAGACTACGAGCAGTACTTC.

This clonotype was seen a handful of times. The chain carries TRBV30 and TRBJ2-1, with D perhaps matching TRBD2 (5 bases). Germline values: CDR1 GTSNPN, CDR2 SVGIG (reference sequence). V lost 2 bases and J lost 4, with 9 bases in between. The length of the CDR3 is 13 residues. The CDR3 DNA sequence: TGTGCCTGGAGTTTGTGGGAGTACAATGAGCAGTTCTTC. Translated, it gives CAWSLWEYNEQFF.

The J gene is TRBJ1-2, the V gene TRBV24-1, with TRBD1 identical over 8 bases. CDR3 length equals 15 residues. Losses at the gene ends were 4 bases for V and 6 bases for J; bases not matched to a gene: 9. Looked up from germline, CDR1 is KGHDR and CDR2 is SFDVKD. The CDR3 DNA follows: TGTGCCACCAGTGACCCTTGGACAGGGAAGGATGGCTACACCTTC. Protein product: CATSDPWTGKDGYTF.

The chain has TRBV6-1 and TRBJ1-5, with unresolved D. This CDR3 is 14 amino acids long. Trimming removed 6 bases at V and 6 bases at J, with 15 bases between. Per germline, CDR1 MNHNS and CDR2 SASEGT. CDR3 DNA: TGTGCCAGCAGGGAACGCGATTCAGCTCAGCCCCAGCATTTT. Protein sequence: CASRERDSAQPQHF.

The chain couples TRBV12-3 or TRBV12-4 to TRBJ2-3, with TRBD2 matching 10 bases. The V and J ends lost 6 bases and 0 bases, in that order; junction bases with no gene match: 9. This CDR3 comprises 17 residues. CDR3 nucleotide sequence: TGTGCCAGCAGCCCCAGACTAGCGGGTCTTAGCACAGATACGCAGTATTTT. The encoded protein is CASSPRLAGLSTDTQYF.

This chain connects TRBV20-1 to TRBJ2-1, with D possibly matching TRBD2 (6 bases). The CDR3 totals 14 residues. The germline CDR1 and CDR2 sequences are DFQATT and SNEGSKA (reference sequence). Trimming removed 6 bases at V and 3 bases at J, with 15 bases between. Here the CDR3 reads CSARDLRFYNEQFF. The DNA of the CDR3 is TGCAGTGCCCGGGACTTGAGATTCTACAATGAGCAGTTCTTC.

This clonotype was counted ten times or more. The chain employs TRBV10-3 and TRBJ2-1; TRBD1 agrees at 8 bases. Germline loops: CDR1 ENHRY, CDR2 SYGVKD. The CDR3 spans 14 residues. V was pared by 5 bases and J by 8 bases, with 8 bases of the junction left unmatched. The CDR3 DNA reads as TGTGCCATCAGTCCATACCAGGGGGCACATGAGCAGTTCTTC. Its translation is CAISPYQGAHEQFF.

This clonotype has more than one count but fewer than ten. The chain uses TRBV12-3 or TRBV12-4 and TRBJ2-3; D call uncertain. The V end lost 5 bases, the J end lost 2 bases, and 8 bases lay between the germline ends. The CDR3 loop spans 13 amino acids. The CDR3 sequence: CASSPTNTDTQYF. CDR3 in DNA: TGTGCCAGCAGTCCGACGAACACAGATACGCAGTATTTT.

This clonotype was seen repeatedly, ten times or more. This chain connects TRBV28 to TRBJ2-7, with 7 nucleotides matching TRBD2. The germline V gene encodes CDR1 MDHEN and CDR2 SYDVKM. V shed 5 bases, J shed 4 bases, and the junction held 11 bases outside the gene matches. This CDR3 region has 15 residues. The DNA of the CDR3 is TGTGCCAGCAGTCTTAGCGGGCCCCCACTATACGAGCAGTACTTC. Its translation is CASSLSGPPLYEQYF. Variable domain in full (rest from reference TRBV28 and TRBJ2-7): DVKVTQSSRYLVKRTGEKVFLECVQDMDHENMFWYRQDPGLGLRLIYFSYDVKMKEKGDIPEGYSVSREKKERFSLILESASTNQTSMYLCASSLSGPPLYEQYFGPGTRLTVT.

This chain connects TRBV20-1 to TRBJ2-2; TRBD2 agrees at 7 bases. V trimming: 6 bases; J trimming: 5 bases; junction bases outside the gene matches: 9. The germline V gene encodes CDR1 DFQATT and CDR2 SNEGSKA (reference sequence). The CDR3 extends over 14 amino acids. The CDR3 region has the DNA TGCAGTGCCGTTGAGCGGGGATTGACCGGGGAGCTGTTTTTT. Translated, it gives CSAVERGLTGELFF.

The chain recombines TRBV9 with TRBJ2-2, with D perhaps TRBD1 (7 bases). This CDR3 comprises 13 residues. The V gene lost 6 bases and the J gene lost 9 bases, with 15 bases spanning the gap. Germline assignment: CDR1 SGDLS and CDR2 YYNGEE. The DNA of the CDR3 is TGTGCCAGCAAGACCCCAGGGGGGCGGGAGCTGTTTTTT. It encodes CASKTPGGRELFF. The complete variable domain, with remaining parts taken from reference TRBV9 and TRBJ2-2, reads DSGVTQTPKHLITATGQRVTLRCSPRSGDLSVYWYQQSLDQGLQFLIQYYNGEERAKGNILERFSAQQFPDLHSELNLSSLELGDSALYFCASKTPGGRELFFGEGSRLTVL.

This clonotype was picked up a small number of times. This chain connects TRBV27 to TRBJ2-6; D is unresolved. CDR1 MNHEY and CDR2 SMNVEV come from the germline V gene (reference sequence). CDR3 length: 16 residues. Trimming pared 4 bases from V and 1 base from J, leaving 11 bases between. As DNA, the CDR3 is TGTGCCAGCAGTTCTATGGATCGTTCTGGGGCCAACGTCCTGACTTTC. Translation gives CASSSMDRSGANVLTF.

The sample holds many counts of this clonotype. This chain links TRBV29-1 with TRBJ2-7; D is unclear. The CDR3 covers 12 residues. CDR1 is SQVTM, CDR2 ANQGSEA, per germline. V gave up 3 bases and J gave up 5 bases, with 11 bases separating them. This chain's CDR3 is CSVENIKHEQYF. The CDR3 coding sequence is TGCAGCGTTGAGAACATTAAGCACGAGCAGTACTTC.

This clonotype has only a few counts. The chain uses TRBV7-2 and TRBJ2-7; weak D call: TRBD2 (5 bases). The CDR3 extends over 15 amino acids. Per the germline V gene, CDR1 is SGHTA and CDR2 is FQGNSA. V was trimmed by 4 bases and J by 2 bases, leaving 15 bases between them. The DNA for the CDR3 is TGTGCCAGCAGCTCTCGTCAAAGCGGTCCCTACGAGCAGTACTTC. Amino acids: CASSSRQSGPYEQYF.

This clonotype was detected a few times. The gene calls are TRBV29-1 and TRBJ2-2, with D tentatively TRBD1 (6 bases). Trimming cost V 6 bases and J 2 bases, with 13 bases left between them. The CDR3 length is 14 residues. Germline V gives CDR1 SQVTM, CDR2 ANQGSEA. CDR3 residues: CSVKYRVNTGELFF. CDR3 coding DNA: TGCAGCGTCAAATACAGGGTTAACACCGGGGAGCTGTTTTTT.

The rearrangement uses TRBV29-1 and TRBJ2-7; 7 positions agree with TRBD2. This CDR3 has 15 amino acids. The V gene end was trimmed by 7 bases and the J gene end by 3 bases; junction bases not matched to a gene: 15. Germline CDR1 is SQVTM and CDR2 is ANQGSEA. The DNA of the CDR3 is TGCAGCGCTCTCCAACTGGGCGGGAGTATCTACGAGCAGTACTTC. Translation: CSALQLGGSIYEQYF.

There are a few counts of this clonotype. The rearrangement joins TRBV20-1 to TRBJ2-1; TRBD2 aligns across 7 bases. The CDR3 has 14 amino acids. V lost 3 bases to trimming and J lost 4 bases; unmatched junction nucleotides: 6. Germline lookup yields CDR1 DFQATT and CDR2 SNEGSKA (reference sequence). Written as DNA, the CDR3 is TGCAGTGCTAGTGTACTAGCGAAATACAATGAGCAGTTCTTC. This gives the protein CSASVLAKYNEQFF.

The chain is built from TRBV29-1 and TRBJ2-3; 8 bases align to TRBD1. Germline lookup yields CDR1 SQVTM and CDR2 ANQGSEA. Trimming at V came to 5 bases and at J to 2 bases, leaving 3 bases not matched to a gene. CDR3 length: 13 amino acids. The CDR3 region has the DNA TGCAGCGTTAGGGACAGGTTCACAGATACGCAGTATTTT. Its translation is CSVRDRFTDTQYF.

The chain joins TRBV5-1 to TRBJ2-7; D gene ambiguous. This CDR3 is 16 amino acids long. V gave up 1 base and J gave up 6 bases, with 20 bases separating them. The V gene's germline CDR1 is SGHRS and CDR2 YFSETQ. CDR3 bases: TGCGCCAGCAGCTTGCGCCTAGGGTGGAGTTCCGGCGAGCAGTACTTC. Protein product: CASSLRLGWSSGEQYF.

V is TRBV18 and J is TRBJ1-5; D remains unclear. CDR1 is KGHSH and CDR2 is LQKENI in the germline V gene. The CDR3 has 16 amino acids. The V end lost 0 bases, the J end lost 3 bases, and 12 bases lay between the germline ends. This CDR3 reads CASSPPKQGHNQPQHF. CDR3 bases: TGTGCCAGCTCACCACCGAAACAAGGGCACAATCAGCCCCAGCATTTT.

V and J are TRBV19 and TRBJ2-5, with TRBD2 matching over 8 bases. With 1 base clipped from V and 5 bases from J, the junction kept 6 bases outside the gene matches. This CDR3 has 15 amino acids. Germline V CDR1 and CDR2: LNHDA, SQIVND (reference sequence). CDR3 residues: CASSIAQREIETQYF. CDR3 nucleotides: TGTGCCAGTAGTATAGCCCAGCGGGAGATCGAGACCCAGTACTTC.

This clonotype turned up a few times. This chain joins TRBV7-8 and TRBJ2-7, with TRBD2 matching over 10 bases. V dropped 8 bases and J dropped 2; count of bases not matched to a gene: 6. The CDR3 runs to 14 residues. The germline V gene has CDR1 SGHVS and CDR2 FQNEAQ. The CDR3 DNA sequence: TGTGCCAGCGGGGCTAGCGGGAGCACCTACGAGCAGTACTTC. As protein: CASGASGSTYEQYF.

The gene calls are TRBV18 and TRBJ2-3; D possibly corresponds to TRBD1 (6 bases). The ends were cut back, 6 bases at V and 4 bases at J, with 14 bases in the middle. Germline CDR1 is KGHSH and CDR2 is LQKENI. CDR3 size: 14 residues. CDR3 nucleotide sequence: TGTGCCAGCTCTCAAACAGGGCGAGCAGATACGCAGTATTTT. It yields the protein CASSQTGRADTQYF.

The chain is built from TRBV6-5 and TRBJ2-7, with TRBD2 as a possible D gene (5 bases). The CDR3 runs 15 residues. Trimming cost V 0 bases and J 2 bases, with 11 bases left between them. Germline CDR1 and CDR2: MNHEY and SVGAGI. The CDR3, as DNA: TGTGCCAGCAGTTACTCGAGCGGAAACACCTACGAGCAGTACTTC. Protein product: CASSYSSGNTYEQYF.